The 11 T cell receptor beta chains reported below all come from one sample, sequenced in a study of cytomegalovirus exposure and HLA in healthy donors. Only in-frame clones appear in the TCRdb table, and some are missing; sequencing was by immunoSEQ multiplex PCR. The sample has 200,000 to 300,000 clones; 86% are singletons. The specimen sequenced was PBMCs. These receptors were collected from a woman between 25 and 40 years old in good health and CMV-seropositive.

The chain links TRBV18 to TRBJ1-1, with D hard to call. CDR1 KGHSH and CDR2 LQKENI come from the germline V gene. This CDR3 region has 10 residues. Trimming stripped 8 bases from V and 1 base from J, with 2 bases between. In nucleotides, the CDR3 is TGTGCCAGCCAGAACACTGAAGCTTTCTTT. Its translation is CASQNTEAFF.

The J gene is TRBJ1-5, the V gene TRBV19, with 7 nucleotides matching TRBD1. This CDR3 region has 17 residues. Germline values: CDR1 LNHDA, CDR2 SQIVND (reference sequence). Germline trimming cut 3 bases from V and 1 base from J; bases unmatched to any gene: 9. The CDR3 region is CASSIPVGTASNQPQHF. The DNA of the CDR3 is TGTGCCAGTAGTATTCCGGTCGGGACAGCAAGCAATCAGCCCCAGCATTTT.

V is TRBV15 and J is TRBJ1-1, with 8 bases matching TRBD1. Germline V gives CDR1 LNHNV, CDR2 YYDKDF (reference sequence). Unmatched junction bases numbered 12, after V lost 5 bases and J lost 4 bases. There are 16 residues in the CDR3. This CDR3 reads CATSFRTGRGATEAFF. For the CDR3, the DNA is TGTGCCACCAGCTTTCGGACAGGGAGGGGGGCCACTGAAGCTTTCTTT.

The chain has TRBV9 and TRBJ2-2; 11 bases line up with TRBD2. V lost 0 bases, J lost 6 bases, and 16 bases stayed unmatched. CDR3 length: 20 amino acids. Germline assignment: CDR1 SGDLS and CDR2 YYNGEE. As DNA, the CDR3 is TGTGCCAGCAGCGTAGATCCGACTAGCGGGATTTCTCTCGGCCCCGGGGAGCTGTTTTTT. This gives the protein CASSVDPTSGISLGPGELFF.

The CDR3 spells CASSRRSTSSTDTQYF. In DNA form, the CDR3 reads TGTGCCAGCAGTAGGCGTAGCACCTCTAGCACAGATACGCAGTATTTT. The chain combines TRBV27 with TRBJ2-3; D remains unclear. CDR1 is MNHEY and CDR2 is SMNVEV in the germline V gene (reference sequence). Trimming pared 5 bases from V and 0 bases from J, leaving 15 bases between. The CDR3 is made up of 16 amino acids.

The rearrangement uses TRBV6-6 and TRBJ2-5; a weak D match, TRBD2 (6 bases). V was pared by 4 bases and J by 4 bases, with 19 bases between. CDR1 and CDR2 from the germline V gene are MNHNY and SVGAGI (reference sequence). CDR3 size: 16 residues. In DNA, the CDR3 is TGTGCCAGCAGTTTCCTTCGTAAGGGAGCGGGAGAGACCCAGTACTTC. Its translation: CASSFLRKGAGETQYF.

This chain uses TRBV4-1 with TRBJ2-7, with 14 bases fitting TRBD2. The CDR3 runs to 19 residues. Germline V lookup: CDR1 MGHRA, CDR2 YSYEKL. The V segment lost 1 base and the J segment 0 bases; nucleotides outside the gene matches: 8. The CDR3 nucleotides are TGCGCCAGCAGCCAAGGTCCCGGGACTAGCGGGGGAAGCTCCTACGAGCAGTACTTC. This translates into CASSQGPGTSGGSSYEQYF.

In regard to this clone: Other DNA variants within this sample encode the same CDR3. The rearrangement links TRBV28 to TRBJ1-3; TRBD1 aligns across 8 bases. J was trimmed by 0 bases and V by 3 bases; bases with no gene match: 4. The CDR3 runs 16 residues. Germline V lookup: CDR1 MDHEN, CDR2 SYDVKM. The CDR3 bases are TGTGCCAGCAGTTTGCAGGGGGCCTTCTCTGGAAACACCATATATTTT. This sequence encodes CASSLQGAFSGNTIYF.

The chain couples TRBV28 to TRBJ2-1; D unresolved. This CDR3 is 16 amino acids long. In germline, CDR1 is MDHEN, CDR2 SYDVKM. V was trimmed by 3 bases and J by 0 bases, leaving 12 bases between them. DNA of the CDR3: TGTGCCAGCAGTTTGGAGTCCGATAGCTCCTACAATGAGCAGTTCTTC. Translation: CASSLESDSSYNEQFF.

CDR3 nucleotide sequence: TGTGCCAGCAGCCCGACTAGCGGGAGCTCCTACGAGCAGTACTTC. This encodes CASSPTSGSSYEQYF. The chain carries TRBV7-3 and TRBJ2-7; 12 positions match TRBD2. This CDR3 spans 15 amino acids. Germline V gives CDR1 SGHTA, CDR2 FQGTGA. Trimming removed 5 bases from V and 0 bases from J; junction bases left unmatched: 2.

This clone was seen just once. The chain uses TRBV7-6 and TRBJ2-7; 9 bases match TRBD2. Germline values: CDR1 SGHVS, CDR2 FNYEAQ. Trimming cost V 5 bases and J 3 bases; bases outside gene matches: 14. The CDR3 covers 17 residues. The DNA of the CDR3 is TGTGCCAGCAGCGAAGGGGGCGCTAGCGGGATAAACTACGAGCAGTACTTC. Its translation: CASSEGGASGINYEQYF.